This TCR beta chain was sequenced during a study of T cell repertoires in cytomegalovirus infection. Study as a whole: Selection of CMV epitopes for the study included recently identified HLA-C-restricted and well-studied HLA-B-restricted ones. An indication of both CMV infection and matching HLA type came from public TCR beta signatures.

The CDR3 sequence is 17 residues long. The germline V gene has CDR1 MNHNY and CDR2 SVGAGI (reference sequence). Trimming removed 0 bases from V and 3 bases from J, with 17 bases in between. TCRdb reprocessed the reads with MiXCR, giving one entry per CDR3 protein. The table has about a million distinct CDR3 sequences, around a third seen once. Remarks on this clonotype: The target antigen is unknown.

The rearrangement links TRBV6-6 to TRBJ2-5; D possibly corresponds to TRBD1 (5 bases). The sequence was collected from a human donor in good health (CMV status not recorded). Some clones in this sample may be carry-over from other donors' samples. Sequences were derived from cultured CD8+ T cells from PBMCs, sampled from culture after CMV antigen stimulation. CDR3 in DNA: TGTGCCAGCAGTTACTCGAATTTTGTGGGGCCAGAAGAGACCCAGTACTTC. This gives the protein CASSYSNFVGPEETQYF.